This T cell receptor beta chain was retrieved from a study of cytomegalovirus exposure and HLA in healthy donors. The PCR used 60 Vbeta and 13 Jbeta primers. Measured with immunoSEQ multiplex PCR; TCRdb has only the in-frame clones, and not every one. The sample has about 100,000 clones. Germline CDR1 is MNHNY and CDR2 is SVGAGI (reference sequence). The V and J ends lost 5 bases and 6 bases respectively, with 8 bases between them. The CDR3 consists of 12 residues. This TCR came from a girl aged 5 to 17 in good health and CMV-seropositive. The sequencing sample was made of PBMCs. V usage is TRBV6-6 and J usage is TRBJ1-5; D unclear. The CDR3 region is CASSRPSQPQHF. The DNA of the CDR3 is TGTGCCAGCAGTCGTCCTTCTCAGCCCCAGCATTTT.